These 10 T cell receptor beta chains came from one sample sequenced in a study of blood T cell repertoires in COVID-19. Here immunoSEQ multiplex PCR was the method, and the copy in TCRdb shows in-frame clones only, minus some. The sample holds about 250,000 clones, about 84% seen once. The sequenced material came from peripheral blood. These receptors were collected from a woman over 75 with COVID-19, enrolled during active disease.

This clone was detected once. The V and J genes are TRBV12-3 or TRBV12-4 and TRBJ1-4, with 7 positions matching TRBD1. The CDR3 loop spans 13 amino acids. The V gene end was trimmed by 10 bases and the J gene end by 7 bases; junction bases not matched to a gene: 9. The CDR3 spells CATTGAAAEKLFF. In nucleotides, the CDR3 is TGTGCCACTACAGGGGCCGCAGCTGAAAAACTGTTTTTT.

This sequence joins TRBV6-5 and TRBJ1-2; D may be TRBD1 (6 bases). The germline gives CDR1 MNHEY, CDR2 SVGAGI. CDR3 length equals 16 residues. V shed 0 bases and J shed 4 bases, with 15 bases lying between them. The DNA for the CDR3 is TGTGCCAGCAGTTACTCCGCCCTACAGGGTACCTATGGCTACACCTTC. Protein: CASSYSALQGTYGYTF.

The chain employs TRBV7-9 and TRBJ1-2, with D unresolved. V was shortened by 3 bases and J by 4 bases, with 12 bases between the two germline ends. In germline, CDR1 is SEHNR, CDR2 FQNEAQ (reference sequence). CDR3 length equals 14 residues. The CDR3 sequence: CASSFLPGGYGYTF. CDR3 nucleotide sequence: TGTGCCAGCAGCTTCCTCCCGGGAGGCTATGGCTACACCTTC.

This sequence joins TRBV6-1 and TRBJ1-2; TRBD1 agrees at 8 bases. This CDR3 has 13 residues. With V trimmed by 2 bases and J by 12 bases, 8 bases remained unmatched. CDR1 is MNHNS, CDR2 SASEGT, per germline. CDR3 residues: CASSESGGSQHTF. The CDR3 DNA reads as TGTGCCAGCAGTGAATCAGGGGGCAGCCAGCACACCTTC.

V gene TRBV2 combines with J gene TRBJ1-1; D gene unclear. This CDR3 contains 14 residues. Trimming shortened V by 11 bases and J by 0 bases, and 16 bases separated the two germline ends. Germline CDR1 is SNHLY and CDR2 is FYNNEI. CDR3 in amino acids: CASLGRSMNTEAFF. The CDR3, as DNA: TGTGCCTCACTCGGTCGCTCCATGAACACTGAAGCTTTCTTT.

The J gene is TRBJ2-4, the V gene TRBV3-1 (or the pseudogene TRBV3-2); D might be TRBD2 (7 bases). This CDR3 comprises 15 residues. Between the trimmed V and J ends, which lost 4 bases and 6 bases, there was a span of 16 bases. Germline-derived CDR1 and CDR2 are LGHDT and YNNKEL (reference sequence). CDR3 sequence reads: CASSPRGGALNIQYF. CDR3 coding DNA: TGTGCCAGCAGCCCCCGCGGGGGCGCTTTAAACATTCAGTACTTC.

This chain uses TRBV5-6 with TRBJ2-5; 16 nucleotides line up with TRBD2. Germline V gives CDR1 SGHDT, CDR2 YYEEEE. The CDR3 consists of 17 residues. With 3 bases clipped from V and 4 bases from J, the junction kept 6 bases outside the gene matches. The CDR3 DNA reads as TGTGCCAGCAGCTCCGGGACTAGCGGGGGGGTAGGAGAGACCCAGTACTTC. Its protein is CASSSGTSGGVGETQYF.

J is TRBJ1-1 and V is TRBV7-2; 9 bases map to TRBD1. V lost 5 bases, J lost 3 bases, and 4 bases stayed unmatched. Germline CDR1 and CDR2: SGHTA and FQGNSA. This CDR3 has 14 amino acids. The CDR3 protein is CASSLRTGDTEAFF. CDR3 nucleotide sequence: TGTGCCAGCAGCCTTCGGACAGGGGACACTGAAGCTTTCTTT.

The rearrangement joins TRBV29-1 to TRBJ1-1; 10 bases agree with TRBD1. V lost 6 bases to trimming and J lost 3 bases; unmatched junction nucleotides: 10. CDR3 length equals 15 residues. Per germline, CDR1 SQVTM and CDR2 ANQGSEA. The CDR3 nucleotides read TGCAGCGTCAGTTTATGGACAGGGGGGCACACTGAAGCTTTCTTT. Translated: CSVSLWTGGHTEAFF.

The J gene is TRBJ2-3, the V gene TRBV5-4; 12 bases line up with TRBD2. Germline V CDR1 and CDR2: SGHNT, YYREEE (reference sequence). The V and J ends lost 2 bases and 4 bases, in that order; junction bases with no gene match: 5. The CDR3 spans 16 residues. In nucleotides, the CDR3 is TGTGCCAGCAGCTTATCTAGCGGGGGGGGAGCAGATACGCAGTATTTT. Its protein product is CASSLSSGGGADTQYF.